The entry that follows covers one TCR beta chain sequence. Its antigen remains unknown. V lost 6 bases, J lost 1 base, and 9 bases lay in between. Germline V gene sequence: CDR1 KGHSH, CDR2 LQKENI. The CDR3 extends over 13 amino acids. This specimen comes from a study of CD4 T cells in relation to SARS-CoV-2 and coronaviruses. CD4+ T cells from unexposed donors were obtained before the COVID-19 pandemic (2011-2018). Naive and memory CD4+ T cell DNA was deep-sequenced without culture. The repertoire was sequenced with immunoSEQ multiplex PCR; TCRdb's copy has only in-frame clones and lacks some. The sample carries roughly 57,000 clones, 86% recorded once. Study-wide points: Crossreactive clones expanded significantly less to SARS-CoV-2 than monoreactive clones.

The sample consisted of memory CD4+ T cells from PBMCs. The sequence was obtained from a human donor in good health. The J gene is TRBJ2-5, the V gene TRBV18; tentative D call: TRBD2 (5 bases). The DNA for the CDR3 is TGTGCCAGCTCCGCCGGGATCCAAGAGACCCAGTACTTC. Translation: CASSAGIQETQYF.